This record concerns one TCR beta chain sequence. The CDR3 consists of 18 residues. Trimming removed 5 bases from V and 3 bases from J; junction bases left unmatched: 12. Germline lookup yields CDR1 LNHNV and CDR2 YYDKDF (reference sequence). The data derive from a study of chemoradiotherapy in HPV16-positive cancers. Some clones are missing from TCRdb's copy, which holds only in-frame ones; the method was immunoSEQ multiplex PCR. The data hold roughly 24,000 clones, with 80% to 95% observed a single time. The chain carries TRBV15 and TRBJ2-2; 10 nucleotides align to TRBD2. The sequence was collected from a human donor with HPV-associated anogenital cancer. The sequenced sample was blood, obtained from a patient who underwent chemoradiotherapy. The CDR3 loop reads CATSWRGVAGGHTGELFF. CDR3 nucleotide sequence: TGTGCCACCAGCTGGCGGGGAGTAGCGGGGGGTCACACCGGGGAGCTGTTTTTT.